This TCR beta chain is from a study of blood T cell repertoires in COVID-19. With 6 bases clipped from V and 3 bases from J, the junction kept 5 bases outside the gene matches. Germline lookup yields CDR1 SNHLY and CDR2 FYNNEI. The CDR3 extends over 14 amino acids. Sequenced by immunoSEQ multiplex PCR; TCRdb stores in-frame clones only, minus some. The table records about 370,000 clones, around 87% of them present only once. This clone was recorded once. Enrolled during active infection, Seattle patients were then followed longitudinally. The V call is TRBV2, the J call TRBJ1-1, with 9 bases that match TRBD1. This sequence was found in a woman in her twenties or thirties with COVID-19, enrolled during active disease. Material for sequencing was peripheral blood. The CDR3 here is CASSRTGDHTEAFF. In nucleotides, the CDR3 is TGTGCCAGCAGCCGGACAGGGGATCACACTGAAGCTTTCTTT.